This T cell receptor (beta chain) was observed in a study of early T cells in non-severe SARS-CoV-2 infection. Study in general: Investigators sequenced bulk RNA drawn from unsorted whole blood, and chains remained unpaired.

This clonotype was detected many times. The CDR3 totals 14 residues. V was trimmed by 3 bases and J by 4 bases, leaving 12 bases between them. Germline CDR1 is LGHDT and CDR2 is YNNKEL (reference sequence). MiXCR, applied by TCRdb to the 5' RACE reads, yields one record per CDR3 protein. This sample yields fewer than 50,000 distinct CDR3 sequences, of which roughly an eighth are seen a single time; more than 15% belongs to the top ten. The receptor was derived from an adult who was a healthcare worker with PCR-confirmed SARS-CoV-2 infection or an uninfected control (not recorded which). This chain joins TRBV3-1 and TRBJ1-2, with a possible D match to TRBD1 (5 bases). The specimen sequenced was whole blood. For the CDR3, the DNA is TGTGCCAGCAGCCACGATGGGAGGGGCTATGGCTACACCTTC. Protein sequence: CASSHDGRGYGYTF.